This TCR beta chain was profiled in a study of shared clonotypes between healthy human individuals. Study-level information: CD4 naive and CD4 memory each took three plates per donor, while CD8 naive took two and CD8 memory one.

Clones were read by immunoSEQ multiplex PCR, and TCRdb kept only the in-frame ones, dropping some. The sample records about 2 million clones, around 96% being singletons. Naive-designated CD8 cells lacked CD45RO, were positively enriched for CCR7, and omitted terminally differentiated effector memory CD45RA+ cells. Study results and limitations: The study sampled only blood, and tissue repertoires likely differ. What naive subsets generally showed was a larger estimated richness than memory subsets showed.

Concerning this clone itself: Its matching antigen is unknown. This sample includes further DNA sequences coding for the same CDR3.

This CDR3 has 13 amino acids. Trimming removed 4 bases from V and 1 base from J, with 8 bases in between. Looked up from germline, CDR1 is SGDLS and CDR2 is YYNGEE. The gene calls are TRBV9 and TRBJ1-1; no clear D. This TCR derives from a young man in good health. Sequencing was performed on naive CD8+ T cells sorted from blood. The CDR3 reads CASSPSGNTEAFF. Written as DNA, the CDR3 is TGTGCCAGCAGCCCCAGCGGGAACACTGAAGCTTTCTTT. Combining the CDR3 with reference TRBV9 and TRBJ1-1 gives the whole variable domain DSGVTQTPKHLITATGQRVTLRCSPRSGDLSVYWYQQSLDQGLQFLIQYYNGEERAKGNILERFSAQQFPDLHSELNLSSLELGDSALYFCASSPSGNTEAFFGQGTRLTVV.